This TCR beta chain was sequenced during a study of T cell repertoires in ileal Crohn's disease. Sequencing used immunoSEQ multiplex PCR; TCRdb keeps in-frame clones, though not all of them. The sample holds about 17,000 clones, under 80% seen once. The clonotype was recovered from an adult with Crohn's disease. The sample comprised ileal tissue.

CDR3 protein: CASEKDREAFF. DNA of the CDR3: TGTGCCAGTGAGAAGGACAGAGAAGCTTTCTTT. The V gene is TRBV19, the J gene TRBJ1-1; D is possibly TRBD1 (6 bases). Germline CDR1 reads LNHDA; CDR2 reads SQIVND (reference sequence). V was clipped by 8 bases and J by 8 bases, with 12 bases between them. This CDR3 contains 11 residues.